Given below is one TCR beta chain in context. Germline loops: CDR1 SGHAT, CDR2 FQNNGV. Losses at the gene ends were 5 bases for V and 3 bases for J; bases not matched to a gene: 10. The CDR3 is made up of 15 amino acids. The record originates from a study of graft-versus-host responses after intestinal transplantation. Study details: Recipients were all induced with anti-thymocyte globulin, then given tacrolimus and steroids for two to three years.

The protocol was immunoSEQ multiplex PCR, while the TCRdb copy is restricted to in-frame clones and leaves out a portion. Here the sample spans some 96,000 clones, more than 80% being singletons. This receptor was taken from a human patient who received an intestinal transplant, so some T cells may come from the graft donor. The sample consisted of PBMCs, taken about 450 days after intestinal transplant. The chain has TRBV11-2 and TRBJ2-7; 7 bases line up with TRBD1. CDR3 DNA: TGTGCCAGCAGCGCCCGGGACAGACCTATCTACGAGCAGTACTTC. Its protein is CASSARDRPIYEQYF. The entire variable domain, with the rest obtained from reference TRBV11-2 and TRBJ2-7, is as follows: EAGVAQSPRYKIIEKRQSVAFWCNPISGHATLYWYQQILGQGPKLLIQFQNNGVVDDSQLPKDRFSAERLKGVDSTLKIQPAKLEDSAVYLCASSARDRPIYEQYFGPGTRLTVT.